Listed here is a single T cell receptor beta chain. This CDR3 spans 14 amino acids. CDR1 and CDR2 (germline): LNHNV, YYDKDF (reference sequence). The junction had 7 bases not matched to a gene; V was cut back by 5 bases and J by 5 bases. The entry originates in a study of cytomegalovirus exposure and HLA in healthy donors. The study ran its PCR with 60 Vbeta and 13 Jbeta primers. Libraries were prepared by immunoSEQ multiplex PCR; TCRdb keeps only in-frame clonotypes and omits some of them. The sample contains roughly 230,000 clones, approximately 85% of which appear only once. The sequenced sample consisted of PBMCs. The genes are TRBV15 and TRBJ2-5; 8 bases agree with TRBD2. The sequence was collected from a girl aged 2-10 years in good health and CMV-seronegative. DNA of the CDR3: TGTGCCACCAGCGGCCGGGGGGGCTGGGAGACCCAGTACTTC. Protein product: CATSGRGGWETQYF.